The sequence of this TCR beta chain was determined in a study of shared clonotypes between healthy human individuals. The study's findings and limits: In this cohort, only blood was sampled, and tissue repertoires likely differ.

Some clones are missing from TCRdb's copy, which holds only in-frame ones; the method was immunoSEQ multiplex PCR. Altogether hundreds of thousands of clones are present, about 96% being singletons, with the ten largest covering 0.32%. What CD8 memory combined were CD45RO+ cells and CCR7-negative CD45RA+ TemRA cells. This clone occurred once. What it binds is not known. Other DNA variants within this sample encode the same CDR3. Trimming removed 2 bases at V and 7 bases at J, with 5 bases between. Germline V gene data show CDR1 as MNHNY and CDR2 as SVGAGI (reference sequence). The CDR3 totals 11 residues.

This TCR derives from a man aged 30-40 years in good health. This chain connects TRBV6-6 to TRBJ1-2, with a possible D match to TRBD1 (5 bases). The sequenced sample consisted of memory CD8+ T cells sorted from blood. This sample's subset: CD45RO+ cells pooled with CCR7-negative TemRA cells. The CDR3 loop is CASSYRGGYTF. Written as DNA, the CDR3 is TGTGCCAGCAGTTACAGGGGTGGCTACACCTTC.